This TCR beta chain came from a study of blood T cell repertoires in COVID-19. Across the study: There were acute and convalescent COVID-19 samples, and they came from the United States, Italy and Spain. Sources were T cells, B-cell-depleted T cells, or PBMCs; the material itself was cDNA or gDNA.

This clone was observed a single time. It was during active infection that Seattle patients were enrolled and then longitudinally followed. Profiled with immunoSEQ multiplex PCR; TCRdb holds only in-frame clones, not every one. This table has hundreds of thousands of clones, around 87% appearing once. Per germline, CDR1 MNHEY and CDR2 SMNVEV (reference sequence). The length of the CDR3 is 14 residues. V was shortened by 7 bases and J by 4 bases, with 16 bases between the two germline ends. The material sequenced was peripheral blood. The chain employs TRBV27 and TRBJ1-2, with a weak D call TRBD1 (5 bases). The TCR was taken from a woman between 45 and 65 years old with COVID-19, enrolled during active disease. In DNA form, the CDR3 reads TGTGCCAGCACACCCCGCGGGGGTCCCTATGGCTACACCTTC. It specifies CASTPRGGPYGYTF.